This is a list of T cell receptor beta chains from one sample in a study of molecular identifiers for immune sequencing clone quantification. Via MiXCR, TCRdb re-called the PCR reads, giving one row per CDR3 protein. The table includes approximately 680,000 distinct CDR3 sequences, 25% detected once. Sequenced: naive CD8+ T cells from blood, with Jurkat cell RNA spiked in. The receptors here all came from a human donor in good health. Some libraries in this study had Jurkat cell RNA spiked in. CDR3s include the opening cysteine and the closing phenylalanine or tryptophan. D genes are given only for firm matches. Expanded clones get a size class; other rows say once, few or many, or leave the size out.

J gene: TRBJ1-1; clone size: many; V gene: TRBV15; D gene: NA; CDR3 DNA: TGTGCCACCAGCATTGTCGGAGGGGTCACTGAAGCTTTCTTT; CDR3 protein: CATSIVGGVTEAFF
J gene: TRBJ2-3; clone size: NA; V gene: TRBV28; D gene: TRBD2; CDR3 DNA: TGTGCCCGCAGTTTTCGACTAGCGGGCCGCCCGCGCACAGATACGCAGTATTTT; CDR3 protein: CARSFRLAGRPRTDTQYF
J gene: TRBJ1-6; clone size: NA; V gene: TRBV11-1; D gene: NA; CDR3 DNA: TGTGCCAGCAGAGGGACATATAATTCACCCCTCCACTTT; CDR3 protein: CASRGTYNSPLHF
J gene: TRBJ2-1; clone size: few; V gene: TRBV19; D gene: NA; CDR3 DNA: TGTGCCAGTAGTATATATGGGACACCTTACAATGAGCAGTTCTTC; CDR3 protein: CASSIYGTPYNEQFF
J gene: TRBJ2-3; clone size: many; V gene: TRBV9; D gene: NA; CDR3 DNA: TGTGCCAGCAGCGCCCTACGCACAGATACGCAGTATTTT; CDR3 protein: CASSALRTDTQYF
J gene: TRBJ2-7; clone size: few; V gene: TRBV30; D gene: TRBD2; CDR3 DNA: TGTGCCTGGAGCCACGACGTAGGACTAGCGGGATACGAGCAGTACTTC; CDR3 protein: CAWSHDVGLAGYEQYF
J gene: TRBJ2-5; clone size: many; V gene: TRBV29-1; D gene: NA; CDR3 DNA: TGCAGCGTTGAACCGGGGAATGGAGAGACCCAGTACTTC; CDR3 protein: CSVEPGNGETQYF
J gene: TRBJ2-7; clone size: NA; V gene: TRBV4-1; D gene: NA; CDR3 DNA: TGCGCCAGCAGCCCCATTCTGGCGGGGAGGACCCCCTACGGGCAGTACTTC; CDR3 protein: CASSPILAGRTPYGQYF
J gene: TRBJ1-5; clone size: few; V gene: TRBV19; D gene: NA; CDR3 DNA: TGTGCCAGTAGGGGACTTGCGGGCAATCAGCCCCAGCATTTT; CDR3 protein: CASRGLAGNQPQHF
J gene: TRBJ1-1; clone size: few; V gene: TRBV7-9; D gene: NA; CDR3 DNA: TGTGCCAGCAGCCACCAGCAGGGGATGAACACTGAAGCTTTCTTT; CDR3 protein: CASSHQQGMNTEAFF
J gene: TRBJ1-6; clone size: few; V gene: TRBV28; D gene: NA; CDR3 DNA: TGTGCCAGCAGACCTCGACAGATTTATAATTCACCCCTCCACTTT; CDR3 protein: CASRPRQIYNSPLHF
J gene: TRBJ2-7; clone size: few; V gene: TRBV2; D gene: NA; CDR3 DNA: TGTGCCACTCGGGGGTACGTCAGCTACGAGCAGTACTTC; CDR3 protein: CATRGYVSYEQYF
J gene: TRBJ1-1; clone size: NA; V gene: TRBV4-3; D gene: NA; CDR3 DNA: TGCGCCAGCAGCCCGAGCGGTTTGGGCACTGAAGCTTTCTTT; CDR3 protein: CASSPSGLGTEAFF
J gene: TRBJ2-1; clone size: NA; V gene: TRBV5-5; D gene: NA; CDR3 DNA: TGTGCCAGCAGCTTTGAGGGACCCTATGAGCAGTTCTTC; CDR3 protein: CASSFEGPYEQFF
J gene: TRBJ2-1; clone size: few; V gene: TRBV6-1; D gene: NA; CDR3 DNA: TGTGCCAGCAGTGATTGGGGGGAAGAGCAGTTCTTC; CDR3 protein: CASSDWGEEQFF
J gene: TRBJ2-2; clone size: many; V gene: TRBV6-2/TRBV6-3; D gene: TRBD2; CDR3 DNA: TGTGCCAGCAGGGAGCGGGGGATCGGGGAGCTGTTTTTT; CDR3 protein: CASRERGIGELFF
J gene: TRBJ2-2; clone size: few; V gene: TRBV27; D gene: NA; CDR3 DNA: TGTGCCAGCAGTTTAATATTCAGCCAGGGCACCGGGGAGCTGTTTTTT; CDR3 protein: CASSLIFSQGTGELFF
J gene: TRBJ2-7; clone size: few; V gene: TRBV13; D gene: TRBD2; CDR3 DNA: TGTGCCAGCAGTTCTAGCGGGGGGGCCTTGGGCGAGCAGTACTTC; CDR3 protein: CASSSSGGALGEQYF
J gene: TRBJ1-4; clone size: few; V gene: TRBV5-8; D gene: NA; CDR3 DNA: TGTGCCAGCAGCTTGGAAGGGTCTGAAAAACTGTTTTTT; CDR3 protein: CASSLEGSEKLFF
J gene: TRBJ1-5; clone size: many; V gene: TRBV6-1; D gene: TRBD1; CDR3 DNA: TGTGCCAGCAGTGTAGAACAGGGGCGACTTCAGCCCCAGCATTTT; CDR3 protein: CASSVEQGRLQPQHF
J gene: TRBJ1-1; clone size: few; V gene: TRBV4-2; D gene: NA; CDR3 DNA: TGTGCCCCCCGCCGGGGGGGGGGTACTGAAGCTTTCTTT; CDR3 protein: CAPRRGGGTEAFF
J gene: TRBJ1-6; clone size: NA; V gene: TRBV13; D gene: TRBD1; CDR3 DNA: TGTGCCAGCAGCGTCGCCGGGACAGAGAATGGTTCACCCCTCCACTTT; CDR3 protein: CASSVAGTENGSPLHF
J gene: TRBJ2-2; clone size: many; V gene: TRBV6-2/TRBV6-3; D gene: TRBD2; CDR3 DNA: TGTGCCAGCAGTACTAGCGGGAGTTTCGCCGGGGAGCTGTTTTTT; CDR3 protein: CASSTSGSFAGELFF
J gene: TRBJ1-4; clone size: many; V gene: TRBV7-9; D gene: TRBD1; CDR3 DNA: TGTGCCAGCAGCTCGCCGCCGCGGACAGGGGATGAAAAACTGTTTTTT; CDR3 protein: CASSSPPRTGDEKLFF
J gene: TRBJ2-7; clone size: many; V gene: TRBV2; D gene: TRBD2; CDR3 DNA: TGTGCCAGCACCAAAAGGGCGGGGGACCCCTCCTACGAGCAGTACTTC; CDR3 protein: CASTKRAGDPSYEQYF
J gene: TRBJ2-7; clone size: NA; V gene: TRBV6-5; D gene: TRBD1; CDR3 DNA: TGTGCCAGCAGTTACGTTACAGGGGCTTACGAGCAGTACTTC; CDR3 protein: CASSYVTGAYEQYF
J gene: TRBJ2-3; clone size: NA; V gene: TRBV6-1; D gene: TRBD1; CDR3 DNA: TGTGCCGGCAGTGAAGGTGGCAGGGGGTTACTCACAGATACGCAGTATTTT; CDR3 protein: CAGSEGGRGLLTDTQYF
J gene: TRBJ2-6; clone size: few; V gene: TRBV9; D gene: NA; CDR3 DNA: TGTGCCAGCAGCGTGGATTCTTGGGACCTCTCTGGGACCAACGTCCTGACTTTC; CDR3 protein: CASSVDSWDLSGTNVLTF
J gene: TRBJ2-7; clone size: many; V gene: TRBV29-1; D gene: NA; CDR3 DNA: TGCAGCGTAATGTGGCAGAGCTCCTACGAGCAGTACTTC; CDR3 protein: CSVMWQSSYEQYF
J gene: TRBJ2-1; clone size: NA; V gene: TRBV19; D gene: NA; CDR3 DNA: TGTGCCAGTAGTTGGGGGGCCAGTGAGCAGTTCTTC; CDR3 protein: CASSWGASEQFF
J gene: TRBJ2-7; clone size: NA; V gene: TRBV3-1; D gene: NA; CDR3 DNA: TGTGCCAGCAGCCAAGTTTGGGGCGCCTACGAGCAGTACTTC; CDR3 protein: CASSQVWGAYEQYF
J gene: TRBJ2-7; clone size: few; V gene: TRBV20-1; D gene: NA; CDR3 DNA: TGCAGTGCTCGCCACGGGACTCGGTCCTACGAGCAGTACTTC; CDR3 protein: CSARHGTRSYEQYF
J gene: TRBJ2-5; clone size: many; V gene: TRBV6-6; D gene: NA; CDR3 DNA: TGTGCCAGCAGTTACTTGGACGGTCAAGAGACCCAGTACTTC; CDR3 protein: CASSYLDGQETQYF
J gene: TRBJ1-2; clone size: NA; V gene: TRBV2; D gene: TRBD1; CDR3 DNA: TGTGCCAGCAGTGAAGCGCGGGACAGGAGTACTAACTATGGCTACACCTTC; CDR3 protein: CASSEARDRSTNYGYTF
J gene: TRBJ1-2; clone size: NA; V gene: TRBV2; D gene: NA; CDR3 DNA: TGTGCCAGCAGTGATGTTCGATCTAACTATGGCTACACCTTC; CDR3 protein: CASSDVRSNYGYTF
J gene: TRBJ2-7; clone size: many; V gene: TRBV7-9; D gene: NA; CDR3 DNA: TGTGCCAGCAGCCCCTTCGGTAGAGAGGGGACCTACGAGCAGTACTTC; CDR3 protein: CASSPFGREGTYEQYF